This T cell receptor beta chain stems from a study of blood T cell repertoires in COVID-19. The CDR3 sequence is 16 residues long. Unmatched junction bases numbered 11, after V lost 6 bases and J lost 4 bases. CDR1 is MDHEN, CDR2 SYDVKM, per germline. Source study methods: Using reference gene primer amplification, nucleated cell counts were estimated. TCRdb's table, derived via immunoSEQ multiplex PCR, lists solely in-frame clones and lacks some. That table supplies the V and J calls and clone size; D and trimming were determined from the DNA. The top ten clones hold 1.5% of a sample with 70,000 to 95,000 clones, 90% of them seen once.

V is TRBV28 and J is TRBJ2-1; 8 bases match TRBD1. This receptor was identified in a human donor with active COVID-19. The donor label of this sample is uncertain. The sample consisted of peripheral blood. Here the CDR3 reads CASSLRTGPPYNEQFF. For the CDR3, the DNA is TGTGCCAGCAGCCTCCGGACAGGGCCCCCGTACAATGAGCAGTTCTTC. The full variable domain, with the rest looked up from reference TRBV28 and TRBJ2-1, is DVKVTQSSRYLVKRTGEKVFLECVQDMDHENMFWYRQDPGLGLRLIYFSYDVKMKEKGDIPEGYSVSREKKERFSLILESASTNQTSMYLCASSLRTGPPYNEQFFGPGTRLTVL.